The 14 T cell receptor beta chains listed next were all sequenced from one sample in a study of blood T cell repertoires in COVID-19. The assay was immunoSEQ multiplex PCR, and TCRdb's table has in-frame clones only and misses some. The sample includes just over 300,000 clones, roughly nine tenths of them seen just once. Sequenced sample: peripheral blood. These receptors were taken from a woman aged 25 to 39 with COVID-19, enrolled during active disease.

The V and J genes are TRBV20-1 and TRBJ1-1; tentative D call: TRBD1 (5 bases). The V gene lost 8 bases and the J gene lost 1 base, with 8 bases spanning the gap. The CDR3 length is 11 residues. CDR1 DFQATT and CDR2 SNEGSKA come from the germline V gene (reference sequence). The CDR3 DNA reads as TGCAGTTACAGGTGGAACACTGAAGCTTTCTTT. It encodes CSYRWNTEAFF.

This chain joins TRBV6-5 and TRBJ1-3; TRBD1 might be the D (5 bases). From germline, CDR1 is MNHEY and CDR2 SVGAGI. The germline V and J ends were trimmed by 6 bases and 4 bases, with 16 bases remaining between them. This CDR3 has 15 residues. CDR3 in DNA: TGTGCCAGCAGCCCCGGAGTGGGGCCGGGAAACACCATATATTTT. Translated, it gives CASSPGVGPGNTIYF.

This clone was observed once. This sequence joins TRBV6-1 and TRBJ1-2; possible D gene TRBD1, 5 bases. Per the germline V gene, CDR1 is MNHNS and CDR2 is SASEGT. V lost 1 base and J lost 8, with 14 bases in between. This CDR3 spans 14 amino acids. CDR3 protein: CASSEGWRGGGYTF. CDR3 sequence (DNA): TGTGCCAGCAGTGAAGGCTGGAGGGGCGGGGGCTACACCTTC.

The V gene is TRBV4-1, the J gene TRBJ2-5, with D perhaps matching TRBD2 (6 bases). V was shortened by 4 bases and J by 3 bases, with 15 bases between the two germline ends. Germline values: CDR1 MGHRA, CDR2 YSYEKL. This CDR3 is built from 15 residues. In DNA form, the CDR3 reads TGCGCCAGCAGCCCTGGGGGTAGCGGAGAAGAGACCCAGTACTTC. It specifies CASSPGGSGEETQYF.

The rearrangement links TRBV5-4 to TRBJ1-2, with 8 bases aligning to TRBD1. Germline-derived CDR1 and CDR2 are SGHNT and YYREEE (reference sequence). This CDR3 has 17 residues. Unmatched junction bases numbered 15, after V lost 4 bases and J lost 4 bases. The CDR3 here is CASSKVPDRGVVYGYTF. CDR3 nucleotides: TGTGCCAGCAGCAAGGTGCCTGACAGGGGAGTAGTCTATGGCTACACCTTC. The full variable domain, rest sourced from reference TRBV5-4 and TRBJ1-2, is ETGVTQSPTHLIKTRGQQVTLRCSSQSGHNTVSWYQQALGQGPQFIFQYYREEENGRGNFPPRFSGLQFPNYSSELNVNALELDDSALYLCASSKVPDRGVVYGYTFGSGTRLTVV.

The sample holds a few counts of this clone. The chain uses TRBV2 and TRBJ1-5, with D possibly matching TRBD1 (6 bases). The CDR3 is made up of 14 amino acids. The V gene lost 7 bases and the J gene lost 11 bases, with 21 bases spanning the gap. Germline V lookup: CDR1 SNHLY, CDR2 FYNNEI. CDR3 loop: CASNRDTRSVAQHF. For the CDR3, the DNA is TGTGCCAGCAACAGGGACACCCGATCTGTGGCCCAGCATTTT.

The chain employs TRBV2 and TRBJ1-5; no clear D. The germline CDR1 and CDR2 sequences are SNHLY and FYNNEI. The CDR3 is 15 residues long. V lost 3 bases to trimming and J lost 2 bases, with 11 bases between them. CDR3 protein: CASSEGNQGNQPQHF. The CDR3 nucleotides read TGTGCCAGCAGTGAGGGTAATCAGGGCAATCAGCCCCAGCATTTT. The complete variable domain, with remaining parts taken from reference TRBV2 and TRBJ1-5, reads EPEVTQTPSHQVTQMGQEVILRCVPISNHLYFYWYRQILGQKVEFLVSFYNNEISEKSEIFDDQFSVERPDGSNFTLKIRSTKLEDSAMYFCASSEGNQGNQPQHFGDGTRLSIL.

The V and J genes are TRBV2 and TRBJ2-4; possibly TRBD1 for D (5 bases). From germline, CDR1 is SNHLY and CDR2 FYNNEI. CDR3 length: 15 amino acids. Trimming left V 4 bases short and J 0 bases short, with 10 bases between. The CDR3 region is CASSVDSLAKNIQYF. CDR3 coding DNA: TGTGCCAGCAGTGTTGACAGCCTAGCCAAAAACATTCAGTACTTC. The entire variable domain, with the rest obtained from reference TRBV2 and TRBJ2-4, is as follows: EPEVTQTPSHQVTQMGQEVILRCVPISNHLYFYWYRQILGQKVEFLVSFYNNEISEKSEIFDDQFSVERPDGSNFTLKIRSTKLEDSAMYFCASSVDSLAKNIQYFGAGTRLSVL.

The chain is built from TRBV28 and TRBJ1-2, with 7 bases lining up with TRBD1. V gave up 7 bases and J gave up 9 bases; unmatched junction bases: 11. Germline CDR1 reads MDHEN; CDR2 reads SYDVKM. This CDR3 has 13 amino acids. This CDR3 reads CASTAGQLSSYTF. In DNA, the CDR3 is TGTGCCAGCACCGCGGGACAGCTCTCGAGCTACACCTTC.

This chain connects TRBV10-3 to TRBJ2-2, with TRBD2 matching over 7 bases. This CDR3 comprises 15 residues. Germline V gene data show CDR1 as ENHRY and CDR2 as SYGVKD. Trimming took 2 bases from V and 4 from J; bases not matched to a gene: 4. The CDR3 bases are TGTGCCATCAGTGAGATGGGGGGGAGCACCGGGGAGCTGTTTTTT. Its protein is CAISEMGGSTGELFF.

CDR3 residues: CASSYYGSRTTEAFF. CDR3 sequence (DNA): TGTGCCAGCAGCTACTATGGGAGCAGGACCACTGAAGCTTTCTTT. V is TRBV11-2 and J is TRBJ1-1; no clear D. The germline V and J ends were trimmed by 4 bases and 4 bases, with 16 bases remaining between them. The CDR3 totals 15 residues. The germline gives CDR1 SGHAT, CDR2 FQNNGV. Full variable domain (remainder filled in from reference TRBV11-2 and TRBJ1-1): EAGVAQSPRYKIIEKRQSVAFWCNPISGHATLYWYQQILGQGPKLLIQFQNNGVVDDSQLPKDRFSAERLKGVDSTLKIQPAKLEDSAVYLCASSYYGSRTTEAFFGQGTRLTVV.

V and J are TRBV10-3 and TRBJ1-3; 7 bases line up with TRBD1. V was pared by 9 bases and J by 3 bases, with 8 bases of the junction left unmatched. The CDR3 is 14 amino acids. CDR1 and CDR2 (germline): ENHRY, SYGVKD. The CDR3 loop reads CAMGDSLLGNTIYF. The CDR3 nucleotides are TGTGCCATGGGGGACAGCTTACTTGGAAACACCATATATTTT.

This chain uses TRBV3-1 (or the pseudogene TRBV3-2) with TRBJ1-3, with D uncertain. The V and J ends lost 8 bases and 8 bases respectively, with 10 bases between them. The CDR3 has 11 amino acids. In germline, CDR1 is LGHDT, CDR2 YNNKEL (reference sequence). The CDR3 region is CASRLSDTIYF. CDR3 coding DNA: TGTGCCAGCCGCCTCTCGGACACCATATATTTT.

The chain joins TRBV6-6 to TRBJ1-4, with D possibly being TRBD1 (5 bases). The germline CDR1 and CDR2 sequences are MNHNY and SVGAGI (reference sequence). This CDR3 spans 14 amino acids. With 5 bases removed from V and 10 bases from J, the gap between germline ends came to 17 bases. The CDR3: CASSAAAGQGKLFF. The CDR3 nucleotides are TGTGCCAGCAGTGCCGCGGCCGGACAAGGAAAACTGTTTTTT.